This T cell receptor beta chain emerged from a study of shared clonotypes between healthy human individuals. At the level of the study: CD4 naive and memory got three plates each, CD8 naive two, CD8 memory one. Study findings and constraints: Rarefaction demonstrated incomplete sorted-subset sequencing despite large depth.

This clone was observed a few times. Its antigen is unknown. Other DNA sequences of this sample code for an identical CDR3. The assay was immunoSEQ multiplex PCR, and TCRdb's table has in-frame clones only and misses some. This sample has more than 1 million clones, with about 80% found just once. The germline V gene has CDR1 MDHEN and CDR2 SYDVKM. This CDR3 is 12 amino acids long. V lost 7 bases and J lost 3; bases outside the gene matches: 3. V gene TRBV28 combines with J gene TRBJ2-7; 7 nucleotides match TRBD1. This receptor was obtained from a man between 18 and 29 years old in good health. Some clones in this sample may be carry-over from other donors' samples. The specimen was memory CD4+ T cells from PBMCs. The subset here: CD45RA-negative fraction. In nucleotides, the CDR3 is TGTGCCAGCAAAGACAGGGACTACGAGCAGTACTTC. This translates into CASKDRDYEQYF.